This TCR beta chain emerged from a study of cytomegalovirus exposure and HLA in healthy donors. General study points: In a later analysis, an Asian-associated ancestry cluster reportedly showed fewer N-insertions than the approximately 700-donor mean.

The primer mix had 60 Vbeta and 13 Jbeta primers. Method: immunoSEQ multiplex PCR; TCRdb's copy keeps in-frame clones and lacks some. The sample holds 150,000 to 250,000 clones, 80% to 85% seen once. Note on this clone: Its antigen is undetermined.

CDR1 and CDR2 from the germline V gene are MDHEN and SYDVKM. V was trimmed by 3 bases and J by 1 base, leaving 10 bases between them. The CDR3 loop spans 15 amino acids. The TCR comes from a woman aged 50 to 60 in good health and CMV-seropositive. This rearrangement joins TRBV28 to TRBJ2-1, with D maybe TRBD2 (6 bases). The sample taken for sequencing was PBMCs. The DNA of the CDR3 is TGTGCCAGCAGTTTTGGCGGGATGTCCTACAATGAGCAGTTCTTC. It yields the protein CASSFGGMSYNEQFF.